The 7 T cell receptor beta chains below were found in one sample sequenced in a study of cytomegalovirus exposure and HLA in healthy donors (dated by TCRdb to 2016 to 2017). Library creation used the immunoSEQ multiplex PCR assay. For the multiplex PCR, a mixture combining 60 forward primers for TCR Vbeta segments and 13 reverse primers for TCR Jbeta segments was used. Imported from immuneACCESS, the table was reduced by TCRdb to in-frame sequences with V and J called. These copies leave out some clones; in studies compared against another copy, an unresolved V gene accounts for under half, and the cause of the remainder is not known. Counted in this sample were over 85,000 clones; about 70% of them appeared once. The ten most abundant clones make up 1.2% of the sample. Sequencing was done on a sample of PBMCs. These receptors were obtained from a female donor in good health and CMV-seronegative.

This clone was found a few times. The chain uses TRBV5-1 and TRBJ2-2; D is unresolved. Trimming removed 2 bases at V and 1 base at J, with 9 bases between. The CDR3 contains 15 residues. Germline V gives CDR1 SGHRS, CDR2 YFSETQ. The DNA of the CDR3 is TGCGCCAGCAGCTTTTTTTACGGGAACACCGGGGAGCTGTTTTTT. Protein product: CASSFFYGNTGELFF.

In this sample, this clone turned up a few times. The V gene is TRBV6-1, the J gene TRBJ1-2; no definite D call. The CDR3 runs 11 residues. Germline CDR1 is MNHNS and CDR2 is SASEGT. Trimming took 0 bases from V and 7 from J, leaving 3 bases between them. The CDR3 sequence is CASSEARGYTF. The CDR3 DNA sequence: TGTGCCAGCAGTGAAGCCCGTGGCTACACCTTC.

The chain joins TRBV5-1 to TRBJ2-7, with D unresolved. The CDR3 has 15 residues. Trimming took 4 bases from V and 3 from J, leaving 17 bases between them. Germline assignment: CDR1 SGHRS and CDR2 YFSETQ. CDR3 nucleotide sequence: TGCGCCAGCAGCCCCAGTGGCAGGAATAACTACGAGCAGTACTTC. This codes for CASSPSGRNNYEQYF.

The gene calls are TRBV6-6 and TRBJ1-1; a possible D gene is TRBD1 (6 bases). Germline V lookup: CDR1 MNHNY, CDR2 SVGAGI (reference sequence). Between the trimmed V and J ends, which lost 6 bases and 4 bases, there was a span of 15 bases. This CDR3 has 14 residues. The CDR3 sequence: CASSTASQGTEAFF. In nucleotides, the CDR3 is TGTGCCAGCAGCACTGCGTCACAGGGCACTGAAGCTTTCTTT.

The V and J genes are TRBV11-3 and TRBJ2-1; perhaps TRBD1 as D (6 bases). V lost 1 base and J 5 bases, leaving 9 bases between the germline ends. Germline lookup yields CDR1 SGHNT and CDR2 YENEEA. There are 14 residues in the CDR3. The CDR3 region has the DNA TGTGCCAGCAGCTTAGGATGGGGGCACAATGAGCAGTTCTTC. It specifies CASSLGWGHNEQFF.

CDR3 coding DNA: TGTGCCAGCTCGCTGGACAGGGACTCACCCCTCCACTTT. It yields the protein CASSLDRDSPLHF. V usage is TRBV18 and J usage is TRBJ1-6, with TRBD1 matching 8 bases. CDR1 and CDR2 (germline): KGHSH, LQKENI. The CDR3 covers 13 residues. V gave up 6 bases and J gave up 10 bases; unmatched junction bases: 5.

The gene calls are TRBV7-2 and TRBJ2-7, with a weak D call TRBD2 (6 bases). Trimming stripped 5 bases from V and 2 bases from J, with 16 bases between. The V gene's germline CDR1 is SGHTA and CDR2 FQGNSA. The CDR3 is made up of 15 amino acids. In nucleotides, the CDR3 is TGTGCCAGCAGCCGGAGTTGGGCGGGGACCTACGAGCAGTACTTC. This gives the protein CASSRSWAGTYEQYF.